These T cell receptor beta chains were read from a single sample in a study of blood T cell repertoires in COVID-19. Data came from immunoSEQ multiplex PCR; TCRdb stores just in-frame clones and leaves some out. The repertoire has approximately 200,000 clones, around four fifths of them found once; the top ten carry approximately 5.4%. Sequences were obtained from peripheral blood. The origin of the receptors is a woman in her 30s with acute or convalescent COVID-19. Each CDR3 is given with its conserved first and last residue. Each record gives: CDR3 protein, CDR3 DNA, D gene, V gene, clone size, J gene, CDR3 length. D genes are given only for firm matches. The listing skips clone size in some rows; elsewhere it reads once, few, many or a size class.

CDR3 protein: CAVLRAEGYTF
CDR3 DNA: TGTGCCGTACTCAGGGCCGAGGGCTACACCTTC
D gene: .
V gene: TRBV30
clone size: .
J gene: TRBJ1-2
CDR3 length: 11

CDR3 protein: CASSLVGLSSRGSTGELFF
CDR3 DNA: TGTGCCAGCAGCTTAGTTGGGTTAAGCTCCAGGGGGAGCACCGGGGAGCTGTTTTTT
D gene: TRBD1
V gene: TRBV7-2
clone size: .
J gene: TRBJ2-2
CDR3 length: 19

CDR3 protein: CASSSAGSYEQYF
CDR3 DNA: TGTGCCAGCAGCTCTGCAGGGTCCTACGAGCAGTACTTC
D gene: .
V gene: TRBV5-4
clone size: .
J gene: TRBJ2-7
CDR3 length: 13

CDR3 protein: CASSVEARGLGSTGELFF
CDR3 DNA: TGTGCCAGCAGCGTAGAGGCCAGAGGGTTAGGGAGTACCGGGGAGCTGTTTTTT
D gene: .
V gene: TRBV9
clone size: .
J gene: TRBJ2-2
CDR3 length: 18

CDR3 protein: CASRLEGGRNEQFF
CDR3 DNA: TGTGCCAGCAGGCTGGAGGGGGGGCGGAATGAGCAGTTCTTC
D gene: .
V gene: TRBV6-4
clone size: .
J gene: TRBJ2-1
CDR3 length: 14

CDR3 protein: CASSLRQSRTDTQYF
CDR3 DNA: TGTGCCAGCAGCTTGCGTCAATCCCGCACAGATACGCAGTATTTT
D gene: .
V gene: TRBV7-6
clone size: once
J gene: TRBJ2-3
CDR3 length: 15

CDR3 protein: CASSPTGPREQYF
CDR3 DNA: TGTGCCAGCAGCCCGACAGGGCCTCGGGAGCAGTACTTC
D gene: TRBD1
V gene: TRBV7-9
clone size: few
J gene: TRBJ2-7
CDR3 length: 13

CDR3 protein: CASSYFRDDKDGYTF
CDR3 DNA: TGTGCCAGCAGTTACTTCCGGGATGATAAGGATGGCTACACCTTC
D gene: .
V gene: TRBV6-6
clone size: .
J gene: TRBJ1-2
CDR3 length: 15

CDR3 protein: CAIATSVNNEQFF
CDR3 DNA: TGTGCCATCGCGACTTCGGTTAACAATGAGCAGTTCTTC
D gene: .
V gene: TRBV19
clone size: .
J gene: TRBJ2-1
CDR3 length: 13

CDR3 protein: CSVEDLRTGNTEAFF
CDR3 DNA: TGCAGCGTTGAAGATCTAAGGACAGGGAACACTGAAGCTTTCTTT
D gene: TRBD1
V gene: TRBV29-1
clone size: .
J gene: TRBJ1-1
CDR3 length: 15

CDR3 protein: CATSWGNRAGETQYF
CDR3 DNA: TGTGCCACCTCCTGGGGTAACCGTGCGGGGGAGACCCAGTACTTC
D gene: .
V gene: TRBV15
clone size: .
J gene: TRBJ2-5
CDR3 length: 15

CDR3 protein: CASSQVGQGTYGYTF
CDR3 DNA: TGCGCCAGCAGCCAAGTGGGACAGGGGACGTATGGCTACACCTTC
D gene: TRBD1
V gene: TRBV4-1
clone size: few
J gene: TRBJ1-2
CDR3 length: 15

CDR3 protein: CAWSVWRVQRTGQAEGYTF
CDR3 DNA: TGTGCCTGGAGTGTTTGGAGGGTCCAACGAACAGGACAAGCGGAGGGCTACACCTTC
D gene: .
V gene: TRBV30
clone size: .
J gene: TRBJ1-2
CDR3 length: 19

CDR3 protein: CASKGMVGGGGYTF
CDR3 DNA: TGTGCCAGCAAAGGGATGGTAGGGGGCGGAGGCTACACCTTC
D gene: TRBD1
V gene: TRBV7-2
clone size: .
J gene: TRBJ1-2
CDR3 length: 14

CDR3 protein: CASSFRQETQYF
CDR3 DNA: TGTGCCAGCAGTTTCCGGCAAGAGACCCAGTACTTC
D gene: .
V gene: TRBV12-3/TRBV12-4
clone size: .
J gene: TRBJ2-5
CDR3 length: 12

CDR3 protein: CASSKRDSLTGELFF
CDR3 DNA: TGTGCCAGCAGCAAACGGGACAGCCTCACCGGGGAGCTGTTTTTT
D gene: TRBD1
V gene: TRBV9
clone size: .
J gene: TRBJ2-2
CDR3 length: 15

CDR3 protein: CSVQSTSGSWDEQYF
CDR3 DNA: TGCAGCGTCCAATCGACTAGCGGGAGTTGGGACGAGCAGTACTTC
D gene: TRBD2
V gene: TRBV29-1
clone size: .
J gene: TRBJ2-7
CDR3 length: 15

CDR3 protein: CASNRESGNTIYF
CDR3 DNA: TGTGCCAGCAACAGGGAATCTGGAAACACCATATATTTT
D gene: .
V gene: TRBV28
clone size: .
J gene: TRBJ1-3
CDR3 length: 13

CDR3 protein: CATSDSGHYGYTF
CDR3 DNA: TGTGCCACCAGTGATTCCGGACATTATGGCTACACCTTC
D gene: .
V gene: TRBV24-1
clone size: once
J gene: TRBJ1-2
CDR3 length: 13

CDR3 protein: CASSNPRTGTREQYF
CDR3 DNA: TGTGCCAGCAGCAACCCACGGACTGGAACCCGGGAGCAGTACTTC
D gene: .
V gene: TRBV27
clone size: .
J gene: TRBJ2-7
CDR3 length: 15

CDR3 protein: CASFWNTEAFF
CDR3 DNA: TGTGCCAGCTTCTGGAACACTGAAGCTTTCTTT
D gene: .
V gene: TRBV12-3/TRBV12-4
clone size: .
J gene: TRBJ1-1
CDR3 length: 11

CDR3 protein: CSVGVAGGYNEQFF
CDR3 DNA: TGCAGCGTTGGGGTAGCGGGGGGTTACAATGAGCAGTTCTTC
D gene: TRBD2
V gene: TRBV29-1
clone size: .
J gene: TRBJ2-1
CDR3 length: 14

CDR3 protein: CASSVVTPREAFF
CDR3 DNA: TGTGCCAGCAGCGTAGTGACACCTCGGGAAGCTTTCTTT
D gene: .
V gene: TRBV9
clone size: .
J gene: TRBJ1-1
CDR3 length: 13

CDR3 protein: CASSLRGGTQPQHF
CDR3 DNA: TGTGCCAGCTCACTACGGGGGGGAACTCAGCCCCAGCATTTT
D gene: .
V gene: TRBV18
clone size: .
J gene: TRBJ1-5
CDR3 length: 14

CDR3 protein: CASSITGVRTEAFF
CDR3 DNA: TGTGCCAGTAGTATCACAGGGGTAAGAACTGAAGCTTTCTTT
D gene: TRBD1
V gene: TRBV19
clone size: .
J gene: TRBJ1-1
CDR3 length: 14

CDR3 protein: CASSLRMGGSTDTQYF
CDR3 DNA: TGTGCCAGCAGCTTAAGGATGGGGGGGAGCACAGATACGCAGTATTTT
D gene: TRBD2
V gene: TRBV7-2
clone size: many
J gene: TRBJ2-3
CDR3 length: 16

CDR3 protein: CASSARGQGSYGYTF
CDR3 DNA: TGTGCCAGTAGTGCGCGAGGACAGGGTTCCTATGGCTACACCTTC
D gene: TRBD1
V gene: TRBV19
clone size: .
J gene: TRBJ1-2
CDR3 length: 15

CDR3 protein: CASSPRDGYTF
CDR3 DNA: TGTGCCAGCTCACCACGCGATGGCTACACCTTC
D gene: .
V gene: TRBV18
clone size: few
J gene: TRBJ1-2
CDR3 length: 11

CDR3 protein: CASSFRGDQPQHF
CDR3 DNA: TGCGCCAGCAGCTTCAGGGGGGATCAGCCCCAGCATTTT
D gene: TRBD1
V gene: TRBV5-1
clone size: .
J gene: TRBJ1-5
CDR3 length: 13

CDR3 protein: CASSLWGTGPLFF
CDR3 DNA: TGTGCCAGCAGTTTATGGGGGACAGGGCCGCTGTTTTTT
D gene: TRBD1
V gene: TRBV28
clone size: .
J gene: TRBJ2-2
CDR3 length: 13

CDR3 protein: CASSLPRQEQYF
CDR3 DNA: TGTGCCAGCAGTTTACCTCGACAGGAGCAGTACTTC
D gene: .
V gene: TRBV12-3/TRBV12-4
clone size: .
J gene: TRBJ2-7
CDR3 length: 12

CDR3 protein: CATTSGVSYEQYF
CDR3 DNA: TGTGCCACGACTAGCGGGGTTTCCTACGAGCAGTACTTC
D gene: TRBD2
V gene: TRBV19
clone size: .
J gene: TRBJ2-7
CDR3 length: 13

CDR3 protein: CASSANRDTLGNTIYF
CDR3 DNA: TGTGCCAGTAGTGCCAACCGGGACACCCTAGGAAACACCATATATTTT
D gene: .
V gene: TRBV19
clone size: few
J gene: TRBJ1-3
CDR3 length: 16

CDR3 protein: CASSLPQGGYGYTF
CDR3 DNA: TGTGCCAGCAGCTTGCCGCAGGGAGGCTATGGCTACACCTTC
D gene: .
V gene: TRBV7-2
clone size: .
J gene: TRBJ1-2
CDR3 length: 14

CDR3 protein: CASSSRGAGGSSYEQFF
CDR3 DNA: TGTGCCAGCAGCTCCCGTGGAGCGGGAGGGTCGAGCTATGAGCAGTTCTTC
D gene: TRBD2
V gene: TRBV11-3
clone size: .
J gene: TRBJ2-1
CDR3 length: 17

CDR3 protein: CAWRPRLDRGRGELFF
CDR3 DNA: TGTGCCTGGAGACCCCGGCTGGACAGGGGGCGCGGGGAGCTGTTTTTT
D gene: TRBD1
V gene: TRBV30
clone size: .
J gene: TRBJ2-2
CDR3 length: 16

CDR3 protein: CASSLSRENSPLHF
CDR3 DNA: TGTGCCAGCAGTTTATCCCGGGAGAATTCACCCCTCCACTTT
D gene: .
V gene: TRBV28
clone size: .
J gene: TRBJ1-6
CDR3 length: 14

CDR3 protein: CASRGLAGGVGANVLTF
CDR3 DNA: TGTGCCAGCAGGGGACTAGCGGGGGGAGTTGGGGCCAACGTCCTGACTTTC
D gene: TRBD2
V gene: TRBV2
clone size: .
J gene: TRBJ2-6
CDR3 length: 17

CDR3 protein: CASSESEGALNTDTQYF
CDR3 DNA: TGCGCCAGCAGTGAATCGGAGGGGGCGCTGAACACAGATACGCAGTATTTT
D gene: .
V gene: TRBV10-1
clone size: .
J gene: TRBJ2-3
CDR3 length: 17

CDR3 protein: CASRRGGGNQPQHF
CDR3 DNA: TGTGCCAGTAGAAGGGGCGGTGGCAATCAGCCCCAGCATTTT
D gene: .
V gene: TRBV19
clone size: .
J gene: TRBJ1-5
CDR3 length: 14